This TCR beta chain was captured in a study of siplizumab effects on memory and regulatory T cells. Overall study: Paired mixed lymphocyte reactions received either siplizumab at roughly 0.99 ug/mL or no drug.

In the mixed lymphocyte reaction, cells were cocultured for about six days at 37°C. V lost 4 bases to trimming and J lost 3 bases, with 5 bases between them. The CDR3 extends over 11 amino acids. CDR1 and CDR2 from the germline V gene are SGHNT and YYREEE (reference sequence). This clone is labeled as medium-sized (0.01 to 0.1%). No antigen is known for it. Profiled with immunoSEQ multiplex PCR; TCRdb holds only in-frame clones, not every one. The profile shows 15,000 to 20,000 clones, around 40% of them singletons. The V call is TRBV5-4, the J call TRBJ2-7, with unresolved D. Sequenced sample: CFSE-low (dividing) CD4+ T cells sorted from an allogeneic mixed lymphocyte reaction. The TCR sequence derives from a human donor in good health; the cells came from an allogeneic mixed lymphocyte reaction. Some clones in this sample may be carry-over from other donors' samples. The CDR3 region is CASSLYYEQYF. CDR3 sequence (DNA): TGTGCCAGCAGCCTCTACTACGAGCAGTACTTC.